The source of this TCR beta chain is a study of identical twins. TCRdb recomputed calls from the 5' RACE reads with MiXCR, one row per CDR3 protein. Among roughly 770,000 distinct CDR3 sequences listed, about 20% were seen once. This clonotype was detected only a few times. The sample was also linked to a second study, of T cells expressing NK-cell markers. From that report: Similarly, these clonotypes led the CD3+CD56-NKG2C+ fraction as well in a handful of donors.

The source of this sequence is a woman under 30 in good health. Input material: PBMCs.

CDR3 amino acids: CASSTFLGQETQYF. DNA of the CDR3: TGTGCCAGCAGTACATTCTTGGGGCAAGAGACCCAGTACTTC. The rearrangement joins TRBV12-3 or TRBV12-4 to TRBJ2-5; D uncertain. The length of the CDR3 is 14 residues. V lost 5 bases and J 2 bases, leaving 12 bases between the germline ends.